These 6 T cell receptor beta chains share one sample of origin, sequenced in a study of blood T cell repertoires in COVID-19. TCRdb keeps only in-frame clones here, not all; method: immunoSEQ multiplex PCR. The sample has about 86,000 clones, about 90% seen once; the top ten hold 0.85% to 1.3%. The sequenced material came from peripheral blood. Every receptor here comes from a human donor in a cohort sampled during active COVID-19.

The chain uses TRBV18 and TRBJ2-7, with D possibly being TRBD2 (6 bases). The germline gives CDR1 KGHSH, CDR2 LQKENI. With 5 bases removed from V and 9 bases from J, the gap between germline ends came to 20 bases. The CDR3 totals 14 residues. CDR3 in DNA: TGTGCCAGCTCATCAATGGAGGGAAATAAGGGGCAGTACTTC. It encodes CASSSMEGNKGQYF.

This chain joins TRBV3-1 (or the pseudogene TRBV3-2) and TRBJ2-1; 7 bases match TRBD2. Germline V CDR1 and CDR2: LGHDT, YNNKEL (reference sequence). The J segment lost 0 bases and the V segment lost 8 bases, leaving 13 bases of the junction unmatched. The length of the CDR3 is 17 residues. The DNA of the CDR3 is TGTGCCAGCGGGAGTAGCGGGCTTACAAGCTCCTACAATGAGCAGTTCTTC. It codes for CASGSSGLTSSYNEQFF.

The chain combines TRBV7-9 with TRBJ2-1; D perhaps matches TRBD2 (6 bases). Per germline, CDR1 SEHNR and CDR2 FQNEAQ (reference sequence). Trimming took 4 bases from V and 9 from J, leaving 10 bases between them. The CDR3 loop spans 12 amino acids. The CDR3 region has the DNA TGTGCCAGCAGCTCGGACGGGGGTGAGCAGTTCTTC. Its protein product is CASSSDGGEQFF.

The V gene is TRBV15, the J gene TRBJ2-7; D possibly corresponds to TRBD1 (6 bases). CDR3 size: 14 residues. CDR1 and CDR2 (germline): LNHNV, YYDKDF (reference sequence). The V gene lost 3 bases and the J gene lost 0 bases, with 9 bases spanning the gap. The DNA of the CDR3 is TGTGCCACCAGCAGTGGACAGAGCTCCTACGAGCAGTACTTC. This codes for CATSSGQSSYEQYF.

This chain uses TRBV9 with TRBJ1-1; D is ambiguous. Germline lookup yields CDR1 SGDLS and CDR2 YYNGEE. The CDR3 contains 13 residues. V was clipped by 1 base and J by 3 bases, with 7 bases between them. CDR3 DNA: TGTGCCAGCAGCGTATTGCAGGACACTGAAGCTTTCTTT. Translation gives CASSVLQDTEAFF.

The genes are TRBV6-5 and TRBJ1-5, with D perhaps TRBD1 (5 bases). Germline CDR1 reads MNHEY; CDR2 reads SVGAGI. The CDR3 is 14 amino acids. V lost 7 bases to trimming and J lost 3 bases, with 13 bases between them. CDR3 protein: CASTGGVYNQPQHF. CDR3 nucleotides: TGTGCCAGCACCGGGGGGGTGTACAATCAGCCCCAGCATTTT.